The rows below give T cell receptor beta chains drawn from one sample of a study of patients and donors after allogeneic stem cell transplantation. TCRdb re-derived calls from the RT-PCR reads in MiXCR, one entry per CDR3 protein. The sample comprises fewer than 180,000 distinct CDR3 sequences, roughly two fifths of which are singletons, and approximately 50% rests with the top ten. The material sequenced was blood, either unsorted or a sorted T cell fraction (not recorded which). The receptors come from a human donor who was either an allogeneic HSCT recipient or a stem cell or donor lymphocyte infusion donor (not recorded which). It is not recorded whose cells these are; they may come from a transplant donor. CDR3s include the opening cysteine and the closing phenylalanine or tryptophan. A D gene is named only where the DNA matches it firmly. Expanded clones get a size class; other rows say once, few or many, or leave the size out.

J: TRBJ1-2
size: NA
D: TRBD1
V: TRBV5-1
DNA: TGCGCCAGCAGCCATGGACAGGGCGAAGACTATGGCTACACCTTC
CDR3: CASSHGQGEDYGYTF

J: TRBJ1-2
size: NA
D: NA
V: TRBV7-2
DNA: TGTGCCAGCAGCCCGACTCGATCCCATAATGGCTACACCTTC
CDR3: CASSPTRSHNGYTF

J: TRBJ1-1
size: NA
D: NA
V: TRBV12-3/TRBV12-4
DNA: TGTGCCAGCAGTTTACACAGGGACGCTGAAGCTTTCTTT
CDR3: CASSLHRDAEAFF

J: TRBJ1-2
size: few
D: NA
V: TRBV7-2
DNA: TGTGCCAGCAGCTTAGCTGCGGGGGCCAACTATGGCTACACCTTC
CDR3: CASSLAAGANYGYTF

J: TRBJ2-4
size: many
D: NA
V: TRBV29-1
DNA: TGCAGCGTTGAATCCGCGGTAGCCAAAAACATTCAGTACTTC
CDR3: CSVESAVAKNIQYF

J: TRBJ1-1
size: many
D: NA
V: TRBV12-3/TRBV12-4
DNA: TGTGCCAGCAGCTTAGGAGGGAACACTGAAGCTTTCTTT
CDR3: CASSLGGNTEAFF

J: TRBJ2-2
size: NA
D: TRBD1
V: TRBV5-5
DNA: TGTGCCAGCAGCTACACAGGGGTGGCGAACACCGGGGAGCTGTTTTTT
CDR3: CASSYTGVANTGELFF

J: TRBJ1-2
size: NA
D: NA
V: TRBV6-1
DNA: TGTGCCAGCAGGGGCAGGAACTATGGCTACACCTTC
CDR3: CASRGRNYGYTF

J: TRBJ1-6
size: few
D: NA
V: TRBV27
DNA: TGTGCCAGCAGTTCGTCCTATAATTCACCCCTCCACTTT
CDR3: CASSSSYNSPLHF

J: TRBJ1-5
size: NA
D: NA
V: TRBV12-3/TRBV12-4
DNA: TGTGCCAGCAGTTTATCCTCGGGCGGATATCAGCCCCAGCATTTT
CDR3: CASSLSSGGYQPQHF

J: TRBJ2-6
size: once
D: NA
V: TRBV20-1
DNA: TGCAGTGCTCCACGTGGGGGCATACGCTCTGGGGCCAACGTCCTGACTTTC
CDR3: CSAPRGGIRSGANVLTF

J: TRBJ1-2
size: few
D: NA
V: TRBV7-4
DNA: TGTGCCAGCAGCCCCCCAATAGTAAGGAATGGCTACACCTTC
CDR3: CASSPPIVRNGYTF

J: TRBJ2-7
size: NA
D: NA
V: TRBV5-1
DNA: TGCGCCAGCAGCGAACCGGGACGGGAAGCCTACGAGCAGTACTTC
CDR3: CASSEPGREAYEQYF

J: TRBJ1-3
size: many
D: NA
V: TRBV12-3/TRBV12-4
DNA: TGTGCCAGCAATATCGGAAACACCATATATTTT
CDR3: CASNIGNTIYF

J: TRBJ1-5
size: few
D: NA
V: TRBV27
DNA: TGTGCCAGCAGTTTATCCAGGGAAGGGGGCAATCAGCCCCAGCATTTT
CDR3: CASSLSREGGNQPQHF

J: TRBJ2-5
size: few
D: TRBD2
V: TRBV20-1
DNA: TGCAGTGCTTCTAGCGGGGCGCACCAAGAGACCCAGTACTTC
CDR3: CSASSGAHQETQYF

J: TRBJ2-4
size: NA
D: TRBD2
V: TRBV27
DNA: TGTGCCAGCAGTCATCATCTCGCGGGGGGGCCTACCAAAAACATTCAGTACTTC
CDR3: CASSHHLAGGPTKNIQYF

J: TRBJ2-7
size: NA
D: NA
V: TRBV20-1
DNA: TGCAGTGCTAGTAAGGGGACGCTCTCCTACGAGCAGTACTTC
CDR3: CSASKGTLSYEQYF

J: TRBJ1-1
size: NA
D: TRBD1
V: TRBV4-3
DNA: TGCGCCAGCAGCCCGGGACAGGGGGGCACTGAAGCTTTCTTT
CDR3: CASSPGQGGTEAFF

J: TRBJ2-5
size: NA
D: TRBD1
V: TRBV3-1
DNA: TGTGCCAGCAGCTCCGGGACAGCGTACCAAGAGACCCAGTACTTC
CDR3: CASSSGTAYQETQYF

J: TRBJ2-2
size: NA
D: NA
V: TRBV20-1
DNA: TGCAGTGCTAGCCGGCCGGCCACCACCGGGGAGCTGTTTTTT
CDR3: CSASRPATTGELFF

J: TRBJ2-2
size: once
D: TRBD2
V: TRBV29-1
DNA: TGCAGCGCTGGGGTGGGACTAGTAGGAACCGGGGAGCTGTTTTTT
CDR3: CSAGVGLVGTGELFF

J: TRBJ1-2
size: few
D: NA
V: TRBV6-2/TRBV6-3
DNA: TGTGCCAGCAGTTACACCCAGATAGGCGGCTACACCTTC
CDR3: CASSYTQIGGYTF

J: TRBJ1-6
size: few
D: TRBD1
V: TRBV7-8
DNA: TGTGCCAGCAGCTTCCGGACAGGGGGCTACTCCTATAATTCACCCCTCCACTTT
CDR3: CASSFRTGGYSYNSPLHF

J: TRBJ2-5
size: NA
D: NA
V: TRBV7-2
DNA: TGTGCCAGCAGCTTAGAGGGGAGACGAGAGACCCAGTACTTC
CDR3: CASSLEGRRETQYF

J: TRBJ2-1
size: few
D: NA
V: TRBV12-3/TRBV12-4
DNA: TGTGCCATCTCACTCCAGGGTGTGTTGAATGAGCAGTTCTTC
CDR3: CAISLQGVLNEQFF

J: TRBJ2-7
size: NA
D: NA
V: TRBV11-2
DNA: TGTGCCAGCAGTGCCGGGACGGTTCGCTACGAGCAGTACTTC
CDR3: CASSAGTVRYEQYF

J: TRBJ1-1
size: NA
D: NA
V: TRBV12-3/TRBV12-4
DNA: TGTGCCAGCAGTCTTAGGGTATTAGGTAACACTGAAGCTTTCTTT
CDR3: CASSLRVLGNTEAFF

J: TRBJ2-3
size: once
D: NA
V: TRBV12-3/TRBV12-4
DNA: TGTGCCAGCAGTCCCCGGACCTACACAGATACGCAGTATTTT
CDR3: CASSPRTYTDTQYF

J: TRBJ1-3
size: NA
D: TRBD1
V: TRBV7-2
DNA: TGTGCCAGCAGCCCGACAGGGCCCGGAAACACCATATATTTT
CDR3: CASSPTGPGNTIYF

J: TRBJ1-1
size: NA
D: TRBD1
V: TRBV7-3
DNA: TGTGCCAGCAGCACCCGGACAGGGAGGGACACTGAAGCTTTCTTT
CDR3: CASSTRTGRDTEAFF

J: TRBJ1-1
size: NA
D: NA
V: TRBV3-1
DNA: TGTGCCAGCGGTATGTACACTGAAGCTTTCTTT
CDR3: CASGMYTEAFF

J: TRBJ1-5
size: once
D: NA
V: TRBV20-1
DNA: TGCAGTGCTAGAGTCCGGGAGCAGCCCCAGCATTTT
CDR3: CSARVREQPQHF

J: TRBJ2-5
size: many
D: NA
V: TRBV5-1
DNA: TGCGCCAGCAGCTTGGGACAGGAGACCCAGTACTTC
CDR3: CASSLGQETQYF

J: TRBJ1-2
size: NA
D: NA
V: TRBV9
DNA: TGTGCCAGCAGCGCGGACGGGGACAACCTCTACACCTTC
CDR3: CASSADGDNLYTF

J: TRBJ2-5
size: NA
D: NA
V: TRBV29-1
DNA: TGCAGCGTTAACGAGGCATCGGAGACCCAGTACTTC
CDR3: CSVNEASETQYF

J: TRBJ2-2
size: NA
D: NA
V: TRBV20-1
DNA: TGCAGTGCTAGAGGACAGCCGGCCCGGGGGAGGAACACCGGGGAGCTGTTTTTT
CDR3: CSARGQPARGRNTGELFF

J: TRBJ2-3
size: NA
D: NA
V: TRBV6-5
DNA: TGTGCCAGCAGTTACTCGGGGCAGGGGCGCCCAGATACGCAGTATTTT
CDR3: CASSYSGQGRPDTQYF

J: TRBJ2-1
size: few
D: NA
V: TRBV24-1
DNA: TGTGCCACCAGTGACCCTGAACCGATTCGGAATGAGCAGTTCTTC
CDR3: CATSDPEPIRNEQFF

J: TRBJ1-2
size: NA
D: TRBD1
V: TRBV4-1
DNA: TGCGCCAGCGGAGCGGACAGGGCGGCTGGCTACACCTTC
CDR3: CASGADRAAGYTF

J: TRBJ1-1
size: NA
D: TRBD1
V: TRBV4-3
DNA: TGCGCCAGCAGCCAAGGACAGGGGAGCACTGAAGCCTTCTTT
CDR3: CASSQGQGSTEAFF

J: TRBJ1-5
size: many
D: NA
V: TRBV27
DNA: TGTGCCAGCAGTTTCGGACCGGAGAGTAATCAGCCCCAGCATTTT
CDR3: CASSFGPESNQPQHF

J: TRBJ2-7
size: NA
D: NA
V: TRBV4-1
DNA: TGCGCCAGCAGCCAGGGACCCTCCGCCCACGAGCAGTACTTC
CDR3: CASSQGPSAHEQYF

J: TRBJ1-4
size: few
D: NA
V: TRBV20-1
DNA: TGCAGTGCTGACGGGCAGGAATCTGAAAAACTGTTTTTT
CDR3: CSADGQESEKLFF

J: TRBJ2-1
size: NA
D: NA
V: TRBV12-3/TRBV12-4
DNA: TGTGCCAGCAGTTTCCTATTCAATGAGCAGTTCTTC
CDR3: CASSFLFNEQFF

J: TRBJ2-1
size: NA
D: NA
V: TRBV12-3/TRBV12-4
DNA: TGTGCCAGCAGTTTCGTGGGCAATGAGCAGTTCTTC
CDR3: CASSFVGNEQFF

J: TRBJ1-1
size: NA
D: NA
V: TRBV6-2/TRBV6-3
DNA: TGTGCCAGCAGTCTCCTTGGGGCTATGAACACTGAAGCTTTCTTT
CDR3: CASSLLGAMNTEAFF

J: TRBJ1-5
size: many
D: NA
V: TRBV3-1
DNA: TGTGCCAGCAGCCAAATGGGGGAAGGCAATCAGCCCCAGCATTTT
CDR3: CASSQMGEGNQPQHF